This is a list of T cell receptor beta chains from one sample in a study of blood T cell repertoires in COVID-19. Profiled with immunoSEQ multiplex PCR; TCRdb holds only in-frame clones, not every one. Of around 80,000 clones in the sample, 85% were seen once. The material sequenced was peripheral blood. These receptors all come from a man in his fifties with COVID-19, enrolled during active disease. CDR3s include the opening cysteine and the closing phenylalanine or tryptophan. The D gene is left open where the match is weak. Only part of the rows carry a size: once, few, many, or a class if the clone is expanded.

J,D,size,V,DNA,CDR3
TRBJ2-1,TRBD2,NA,TRBV28,TGTGCCAGCAGGATAGCGGGAGAATCCTACAATGAGCAGTTCTTC,CASRIAGESYNEQFF
TRBJ2-3,TRBD2,once,TRBV6-6,TGTGCCAGCAGTCGACCGGGACTACCCCTAGGCACAGATACGCAGTATTTT,CASSRPGLPLGTDTQYF
TRBJ2-5,TRBD2,once,TRBV6-1,TGTGCCAGCAGTGAAGCGGTAGCGGGGAGTCAAGAGACCCAGTACTTC,CASSEAVAGSQETQYF
TRBJ2-2,TRBD2,NA,TRBV11-2,TGTGCCAGCAGCTTATTCGGTGCGGGAGGGACCGGGGAGCTGTTTTTT,CASSLFGAGGTGELFF
TRBJ1-3,TRBD1,once,TRBV9,TGTGCCAGCAGCGTAACAGGGGATAGTGGAAACACCATATATTTT,CASSVTGDSGNTIYF
TRBJ2-2,TRBD1,few,TRBV6-1,TGTGCCAGCAGGCCTTACAGGGGGCGGACCGGGGAGCTGTTTTTT,CASRPYRGRTGELFF
TRBJ1-4,NA,NA,TRBV15,TGTGCCACCAGCAGAGATGGGCAGTTCGGTGAAAAACTGTTTTTT,CATSRDGQFGEKLFF
TRBJ2-1,TRBD2,NA,TRBV7-9,TGTGCCAGCAGCCACCACCCCGGGACTAGAAACAATGAGCAGTTCTTC,CASSHHPGTRNNEQFF
TRBJ2-1,NA,NA,TRBV5-1,TGCGCCAGCAGCTTAACAGGGATTTCCTACAATGAGCAGTTCTTC,CASSLTGISYNEQFF
TRBJ2-7,TRBD1,few,TRBV19,TGTGCCAGTAGTATGACAGGGGGTGTCAACGAGCAGTACTTC,CASSMTGGVNEQYF
TRBJ1-2,NA,NA,TRBV6-1,TGTGCCAGCAGTGAATCTCAGGGGTATGGCTACACCTTC,CASSESQGYGYTF
TRBJ1-5,TRBD1,NA,TRBV7-2,TGTGCCAGCAGATTTAACCAGGGGGGCAATCAGCCCCAGCATTTT,CASRFNQGGNQPQHF
TRBJ2-1,NA,NA,TRBV7-6,TGTGCCAGCAGCTCTGGGACTTACAATGAGCAGTTCTTC,CASSSGTYNEQFF
TRBJ2-7,TRBD2,NA,TRBV27,TGTGCCAGCAGTTGGGGAAGGGGCGGGAGGGCCTACGAGCAGTACTTC,CASSWGRGGRAYEQYF
TRBJ2-7,NA,NA,TRBV24-1,TGTGCCACCAGTCAGGGTCACGAGCAGTACTTC,CATSQGHEQYF
TRBJ1-4,TRBD1,NA,TRBV7-9,TGTGCCAGCAGCTCGTTAGGGACAGGGGATGAAAAACTGTTTTTT,CASSSLGTGDEKLFF
TRBJ1-2,NA,NA,TRBV7-2,TGTGCCAGCAGCTTGAGGGGGACCCACTTGGGCTATGGCTACACCTTC,CASSLRGTHLGYGYTF
TRBJ2-7,NA,NA,TRBV10-3,TGTGCCATCAGTATCGACAAGGCCGAGCAGTACTTC,CAISIDKAEQYF
TRBJ1-5,TRBD1,NA,TRBV19,TGTGCCAGTAGTAAATATATGAGACCGGGACAGATTTCTTATAGCAATCAGCCCCAGCATTTT,CASSKYMRPGQISYSNQPQHF
TRBJ2-1,TRBD2,NA,TRBV9,TGTGCCAGCAGCGCCCGGGGAGGGCGGCAAGGCGATGAGCAGTTCTTC,CASSARGGRQGDEQFF
TRBJ1-2,NA,NA,TRBV19,TGTGCCAGTAGTAACCCAAACAGGGCGGCTAACTATGGCTACACCTTC,CASSNPNRAANYGYTF
TRBJ2-7,NA,NA,TRBV2,TGTGCCAGCAGCGTACAGGGATGGAACGAGCAGTACTTC,CASSVQGWNEQYF
TRBJ1-2,NA,NA,TRBV6-5,TGTGCCAGCAGTTACCCCGGGTCCTATGGCTACACCTTC,CASSYPGSYGYTF
TRBJ1-2,NA,NA,TRBV19,TGTGCCAGTACCACCCTACGGGGATTGCATGGCTACACCTTC,CASTTLRGLHGYTF
TRBJ2-2,TRBD2,NA,TRBV9,TGTGCCAGCAGCGCGCCCGGGACTAGCGGGAGGGCCTTCGGGGAGCTGTTTTTT,CASSAPGTSGRAFGELFF
TRBJ2-7,NA,few,TRBV27,TGTGCCAGCAGCACAACAGGGTACGAGCAGTACTTC,CASSTTGYEQYF
TRBJ2-7,NA,NA,TRBV10-3,TGTGCCATCAGCGGCCCGGGACAATCCTACGAGCAGTACTTC,CAISGPGQSYEQYF
TRBJ2-5,TRBD2,NA,TRBV5-1,TGCGCCAGCAGCTTGCGAGCGGGAGAGACAGAGACCCAGTACTTC,CASSLRAGETETQYF
TRBJ2-1,TRBD2,NA,TRBV6-2/TRBV6-3,TGTGCCAGCAGTGGAAACCTACTAGCGGGCTACAATGAGCAGTTCTTC,CASSGNLLAGYNEQFF
TRBJ1-1,NA,NA,TRBV7-2,TGTGCCAGCAGCTTGAAAGCGAACACTGAAGCTTTCTTT,CASSLKANTEAFF